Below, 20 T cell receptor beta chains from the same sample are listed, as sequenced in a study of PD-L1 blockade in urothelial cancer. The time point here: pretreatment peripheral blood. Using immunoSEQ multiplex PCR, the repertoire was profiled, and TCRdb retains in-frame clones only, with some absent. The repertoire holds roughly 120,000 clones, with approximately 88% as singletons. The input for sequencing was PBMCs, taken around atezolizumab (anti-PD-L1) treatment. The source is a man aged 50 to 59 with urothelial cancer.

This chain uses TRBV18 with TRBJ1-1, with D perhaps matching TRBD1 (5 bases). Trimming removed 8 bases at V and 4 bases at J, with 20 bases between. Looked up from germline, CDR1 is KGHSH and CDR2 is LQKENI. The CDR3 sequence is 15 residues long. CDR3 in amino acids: CASGNTGGVGTEAFF. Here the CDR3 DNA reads TGTGCCAGCGGAAACACCGGGGGGGTGGGCACTGAAGCTTTCTTT.

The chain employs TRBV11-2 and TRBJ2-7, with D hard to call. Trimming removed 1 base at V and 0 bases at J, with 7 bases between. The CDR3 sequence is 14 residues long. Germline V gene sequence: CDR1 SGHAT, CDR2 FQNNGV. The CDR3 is CASSLAPSSYEQYF. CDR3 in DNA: TGTGCCAGCAGCTTAGCCCCTAGCTCCTACGAGCAGTACTTC.

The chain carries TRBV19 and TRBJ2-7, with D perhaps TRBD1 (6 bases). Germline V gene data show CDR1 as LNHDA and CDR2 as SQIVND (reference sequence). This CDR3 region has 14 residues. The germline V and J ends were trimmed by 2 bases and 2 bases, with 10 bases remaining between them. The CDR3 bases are TGTGCCAGTAGTATAAGTACAGGGACCTACGAGCAGTACTTC. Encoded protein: CASSISTGTYEQYF.

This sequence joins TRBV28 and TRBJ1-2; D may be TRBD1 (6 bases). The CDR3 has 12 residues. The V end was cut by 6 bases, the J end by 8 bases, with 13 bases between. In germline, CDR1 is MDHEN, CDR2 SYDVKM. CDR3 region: CASRRNRDGYTF. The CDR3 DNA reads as TGTGCCAGCAGGCGGAACAGGGACGGCTACACCTTC.

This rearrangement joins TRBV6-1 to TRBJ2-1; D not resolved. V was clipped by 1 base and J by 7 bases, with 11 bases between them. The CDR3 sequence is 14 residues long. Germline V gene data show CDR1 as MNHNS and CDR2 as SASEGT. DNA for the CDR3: TGTGCCAGCAGTGAAGTTGATGGAGCGAATGAGCAGTTCTTC. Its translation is CASSEVDGANEQFF.

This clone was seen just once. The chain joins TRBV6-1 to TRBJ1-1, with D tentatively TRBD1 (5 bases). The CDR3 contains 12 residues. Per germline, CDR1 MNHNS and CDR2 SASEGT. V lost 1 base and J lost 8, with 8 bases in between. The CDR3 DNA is TGTGCCAGCAGTGAAGTAAGGGGCGAAGCTTTCTTT. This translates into CASSEVRGEAFF.

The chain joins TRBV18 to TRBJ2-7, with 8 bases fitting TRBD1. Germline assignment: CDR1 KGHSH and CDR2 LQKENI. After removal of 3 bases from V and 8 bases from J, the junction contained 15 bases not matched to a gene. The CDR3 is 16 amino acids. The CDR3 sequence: CASSPSSATGVDKQYF. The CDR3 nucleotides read TGTGCCAGCTCACCTAGCTCCGCGACAGGGGTTGATAAGCAGTACTTC.

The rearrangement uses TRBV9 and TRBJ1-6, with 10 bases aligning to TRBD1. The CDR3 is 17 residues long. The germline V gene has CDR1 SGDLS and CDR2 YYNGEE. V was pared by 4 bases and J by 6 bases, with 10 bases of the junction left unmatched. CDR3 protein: CASSPGQGFLPNSPLHF. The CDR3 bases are TGTGCCAGCAGCCCGGGACAGGGGTTCTTACCTAATTCACCCCTCCACTTT.

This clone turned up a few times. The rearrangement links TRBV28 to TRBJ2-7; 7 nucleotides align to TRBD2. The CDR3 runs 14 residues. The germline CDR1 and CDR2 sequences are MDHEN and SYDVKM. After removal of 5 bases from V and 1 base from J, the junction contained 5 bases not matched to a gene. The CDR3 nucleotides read TGTGCCAGCAGTCCTTGGACTAGTTCCTACGAGCAGTACTTC. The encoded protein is CASSPWTSSYEQYF.

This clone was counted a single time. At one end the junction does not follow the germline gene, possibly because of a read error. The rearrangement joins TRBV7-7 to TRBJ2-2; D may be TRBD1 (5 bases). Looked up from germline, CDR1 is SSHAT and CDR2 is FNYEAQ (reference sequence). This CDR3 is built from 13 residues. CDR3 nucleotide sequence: TGTGCTAGCAGCTTGCAAGGGGTCGGGGAGCTGTTTTTT. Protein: CASSLQGVGELFF.

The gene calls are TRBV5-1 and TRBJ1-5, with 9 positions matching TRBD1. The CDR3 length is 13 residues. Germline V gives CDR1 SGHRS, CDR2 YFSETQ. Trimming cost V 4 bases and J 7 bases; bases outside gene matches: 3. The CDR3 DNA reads TGCGCCAGCAGCCCGGGACAGGGACAGCCCCAGCATTTT. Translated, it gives CASSPGQGQPQHF.

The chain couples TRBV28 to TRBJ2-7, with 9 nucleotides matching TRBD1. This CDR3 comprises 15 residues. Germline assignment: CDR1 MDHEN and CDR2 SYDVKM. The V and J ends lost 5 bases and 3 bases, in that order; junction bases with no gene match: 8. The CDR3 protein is CASSTHGTGSYEQYF. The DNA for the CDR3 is TGTGCCAGCAGTACACACGGGACAGGGAGCTACGAGCAGTACTTC.

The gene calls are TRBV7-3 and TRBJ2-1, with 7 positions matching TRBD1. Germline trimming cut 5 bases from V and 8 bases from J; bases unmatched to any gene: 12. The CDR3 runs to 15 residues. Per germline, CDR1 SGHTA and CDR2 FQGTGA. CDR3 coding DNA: TGTGCCAGCAGCCCAGGGGGTAGGCTCGGCGATGAGCAGTTCTTC. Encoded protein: CASSPGGRLGDEQFF.

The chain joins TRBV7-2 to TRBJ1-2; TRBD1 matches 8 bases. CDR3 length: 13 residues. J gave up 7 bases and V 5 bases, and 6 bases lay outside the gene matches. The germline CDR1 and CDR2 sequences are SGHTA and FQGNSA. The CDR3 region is CASSIRGLRGYTF. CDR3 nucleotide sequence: TGTGCCAGCAGCATCAGGGGGCTACGTGGCTACACCTTC.

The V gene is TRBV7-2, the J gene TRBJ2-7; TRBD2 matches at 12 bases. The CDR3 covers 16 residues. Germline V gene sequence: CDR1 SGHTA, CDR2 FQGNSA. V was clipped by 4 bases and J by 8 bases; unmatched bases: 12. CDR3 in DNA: TGTGCCAGCAGCTCCCGAAGGGGACTAGCGGGTCTTAAGCAGTACTTC. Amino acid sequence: CASSSRRGLAGLKQYF.

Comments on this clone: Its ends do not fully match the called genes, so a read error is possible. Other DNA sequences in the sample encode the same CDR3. CDR3 coding DNA: TGTGCCAGCAGCGAGTCGGCCCAGGGGAGAGGCTATGGTTACACCTTC. It codes for CASSESAQGRGYGYTF. V and J are TRBV9 and TRBJ1-2; D possibly corresponds to TRBD1 (6 bases). Germline V lookup: CDR1 SGDLS, CDR2 YYNGEE. The CDR3 contains 16 residues.

As DNA, the CDR3 is TGTGCCAGCAGTCGTCGCACAGATACGCAGTATTTT. Its protein product is CASSRRTDTQYF. The chain uses TRBV6-6 and TRBJ2-3; D is uncertain. Trimming pared 5 bases from V and 1 base from J, leaving 4 bases between. Germline V gene sequence: CDR1 MNHNY, CDR2 SVGAGI (reference sequence). The CDR3 is 12 amino acids.

The CDR3 nucleotides read TGTGCCTGGACAGGGAACCACTATGGCTACACCTTC. This sequence encodes CAWTGNHYGYTF. The chain couples TRBV30 to TRBJ1-2, with D possibly matching TRBD1 (5 bases). V shed 4 bases and J shed 3 bases, with 9 bases lying between them. CDR3 length: 12 amino acids. Germline CDR1 is GTSNPN and CDR2 is SVGIG (reference sequence). Full variable domain (outside the CDR3, taken from reference TRBV30 and TRBJ1-2): SQTIHQWPATLVQPVGSPLSLECTVEGTSNPNLYWYRQAAGRGLQLLFYSVGIGQISSEVPQNLSASRPQDRQFILSSKKLLLSDSGFYLCAWTGNHYGYTFGSGTRLTVV.

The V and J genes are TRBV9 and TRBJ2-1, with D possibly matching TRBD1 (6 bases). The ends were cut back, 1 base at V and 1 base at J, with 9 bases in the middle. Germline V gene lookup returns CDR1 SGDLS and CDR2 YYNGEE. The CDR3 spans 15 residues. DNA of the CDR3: TGTGCCAGCAGCGTACAGGGGTCGTCCTACAATGAGCAGTTCTTC. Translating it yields CASSVQGSSYNEQFF.

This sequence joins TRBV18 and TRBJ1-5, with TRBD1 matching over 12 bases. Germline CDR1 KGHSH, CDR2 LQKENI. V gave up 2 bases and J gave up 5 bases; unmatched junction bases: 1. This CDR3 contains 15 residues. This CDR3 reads CASSPGTGGDQPQHF. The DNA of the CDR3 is TGTGCCAGCTCACCAGGGACAGGGGGCGATCAGCCCCAGCATTTT. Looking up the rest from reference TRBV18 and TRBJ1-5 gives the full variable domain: NAGVMQNPRHLVRRRGQEARLRCSPMKGHSHVYWYRQLPEEGLKFMVYLQKENIIDESGMPKERFSAEFPKEGPSILRIQQVVRGDSAAYFCASSPGTGGDQPQHFGDGTRLSIL.